The rows below give T cell receptor beta chains drawn from one sample of a study of T cells in Graves' hyperthyroidism and ophthalmopathy. TCRdb analysed the multiplex PCR reads with MiXCR anew, one entry per CDR3 protein. This sample has about 250,000 distinct CDR3 sequences, with roughly a quarter found just once. The sample taken for sequencing was blood. These receptor sequences come from a woman between 35 and 50 years old with Graves' ophthalmopathy. Each CDR3 is given with its conserved first and last residue. The order of the fields is D gene, V gene, clone size, J gene, CDR3 protein, CDR3 DNA. The D gene is left open where the match is weak. Clone size is not always given. Where it is, it says once, few, many or a class for expanded clones.

-,TRBV12-5,-,TRBJ1-1,CASGLVIHQNTEAFF,TGTGCTAGTGGTTTGGTAATTCACCAGAACACTGAAGCTTTCTTT
-,TRBV7-2,-,TRBJ1-1,CASSKGRGLGTEAFF,TGTGCCAGCAGCAAGGGGAGGGGGTTGGGCACTGAAGCTTTCTTT
-,TRBV10-3,-,TRBJ1-1,CASTLQGMNTEAFF,TGTGCCAGCACCCTACAGGGAATGAACACTGAAGCTTTCTTT
TRBD1,TRBV12-3/TRBV12-4,once,TRBJ1-3,CASSLADRGNTIYF,TGTGCCAGCAGTTTGGCGGACAGGGGGAACACCATATATTTT
TRBD2,TRBV5-5,many,TRBJ2-7,CASSSGLAVSYEQYF,TGTGCCAGCAGCAGTGGACTAGCGGTCTCCTACGAGCAGTACTTC
-,TRBV6-2/TRBV6-3,-,TRBJ2-7,CASSYTAIEQYF,TGTGCCAGCAGTTATACAGCGATCGAGCAGTACTTC
TRBD2,TRBV27,-,TRBJ2-5,CASRRTSGSYEYF,TGTGCCAGCAGGCGGACTAGCGGGAGTTATGAGTACTTC
-,TRBV7-2,-,TRBJ1-1,CASTGPSTEAFF,TGTGCCAGCACCGGGCCCAGCACTGAAGCTTTCTTT
-,TRBV29-1,many,TRBJ2-7,CSVEGEGSSYEQYF,TGCAGCGTTGAAGGTGAAGGGTCCTCCTACGAGCAGTACTTC
TRBD2,TRBV24-1,many,TRBJ2-2,CATSWSSGSNTGELFF,TGTGCCACCAGTTGGAGTAGCGGGAGCAACACCGGGGAGCTGTTTTTT
-,TRBV28,many,TRBJ2-3,CASSSPGQHTDTQYF,TGTGCCAGCAGTTCACCAGGACAGCACACAGATACGCAGTATTTT
TRBD1,TRBV24-1,-,TRBJ2-5,CATSDWDRGRETQYF,TGTGCCACCAGTGATTGGGACAGGGGAAGGGAGACCCAGTACTTC
-,TRBV28,many,TRBJ1-3,CASSFGEGNTIYF,TGTGCCAGCAGTTTCGGGGAAGGAAACACCATATATTTT
TRBD1,TRBV6-1,many,TRBJ1-2,CASSRQGLWGYTF,TGTGCCAGCAGTCGACAGGGATTATGGGGCTACACCTTC
-,TRBV7-3,-,TRBJ2-7,CASSVTERRPSYEQYF,TGTGCCAGCAGCGTGACTGAGCGGAGGCCCTCCTACGAGCAGTACTTC
-,TRBV20-1,many,TRBJ1-3,CSASGQGSGNTIYF,TGCAGTGCTAGTGGGCAGGGGTCCGGAAACACCATATATTTT
-,TRBV20-1,many,TRBJ2-4,CSARAGSHLAKNIQYF,TGCAGTGCTAGAGCTGGGAGCCACCTAGCCAAAAACATTCAGTACTTC
-,TRBV11-2,many,TRBJ1-1,CASSLGPGEAFF,TGTGCCAGCAGCTTAGGGCCAGGTGAAGCTTTCTTT
-,TRBV11-2,-,TRBJ2-3,CASSFGGLTDTQYF,TGTGCCAGCAGCTTTGGCGGGCTCACAGATACGCAGTATTTT
-,TRBV7-2,-,TRBJ2-5,CASNFGGGETQYF,TGTGCCAGCAACTTCGGCGGCGGGGAGACCCAGTACTTC
-,TRBV10-3,many,TRBJ1-5,CAGGRAVNQPQHF,TGTGCCGGCGGTCGGGCCGTCAATCAGCCCCAGCATTTT
-,TRBV19,many,TRBJ2-5,CASSTDPYAETQYF,TGTGCCAGTAGTACCGATCCTTACGCCGAGACCCAGTACTTC
-,TRBV6-1,-,TRBJ1-2,CASSQGRYSNYGYTF,TGTGCCAGCAGCCAAGGTCGCTACTCTAACTATGGCTACACCTTC
-,TRBV28,once,TRBJ1-3,CASTLMTGVPGNTIYF,TGTGCCAGCACCTTGATGACGGGGGTCCCTGGAAACACCATATATTTT
-,TRBV14,many,TRBJ2-7,CASSQRQGPVDF,TGTGCCAGCAGCCAAAGACAAGGCCCCGTTGACTTC
TRBD1,TRBV5-1,many,TRBJ2-5,CASKVEGAGETQYF,TGCGCCAGCAAAGTAGAGGGGGCAGGGGAGACCCAGTACTTC
-,TRBV28,many,TRBJ1-3,CASSNGPGAGNTIYF,TGTGCCAGCAGCAACGGCCCGGGGGCCGGAAACACCATATATTTT
TRBD1,TRBV10-3,many,TRBJ2-7,CAISPGTGVDEQYF,TGTGCCATCAGTCCCGGGACAGGGGTCGACGAGCAGTACTTC
TRBD1,TRBV12-3/TRBV12-4,-,TRBJ1-5,CASSFTGGNQHF,TGTGCCAGCAGTTTCACAGGGGGGAACCAGCATTTT
-,TRBV20-1,many,TRBJ2-4,CSASIAKNIQYF,TGCAGTGCTAGTATAGCCAAAAACATTCAGTACTTC
-,TRBV20-1,many,TRBJ1-5,CSARDGKGQPQHF,TGCAGTGCTAGAGATGGCAAAGGTCAGCCCCAGCATTTT